This T cell receptor (beta chain) derives from a study of blood T cell repertoires in COVID-19 (dated by TCRdb to between 2020 and 2021). Background for the entire study: Samples from collaborators originated in the United States, Italy and Spain and spanned both the acute and convalescent phases of COVID-19. Deeply sampled blood TCRbeta repertoires from subjects exposed to, actively infected with, or recovered from COVID-19 were included in the dataset. The material from the prospective study consisted of cDNA or gDNA derived from T cells, B-cell-depleted T cells, or PBMCs. The repertoires were released in a freely available public database intended as a resource for research on the immune response to SARS-CoV-2. Where available, HLA class I and class II types were obtained from metadata supplied by the sample provider rather than from assay-based typing. Samples were obtained from the ongoing ImmuneRACE study (first 160 participants) and from 1,200 or so subjects provided by 6 global collaborators. A de-identified subject ID, COVID-19 status, age in years and sex were almost always included in the sample metadata.

Each collaborating institution followed its own protocols to collect whole blood in K2EDTA tubes. Collaborator samples were shipped for TCRbeta analysis as frozen whole blood, isolated PBMCs, or DNA extracted from either sample type. A distance of 13 bases separates the germline ends of V and J, which lose 2 bases and 0 bases respectively. Via the germline V gene, CDR1 is SNHLY and CDR2 FYNNEI. The CDR3 numbers 17 residues from cysteine through phenylalanine. Kept here is only the CDR3 DNA, which spans 51 bases and is read in frame from base 1. The immunoSEQ Assay, a bias-controlled multiplex PCR, was used to amplify TCRbeta CDR3 regions from genomic DNA. Regarding the original processing steps: Within the assay, amplification of reference gene primers was used to estimate how many nucleated cells each sample contained. To quantify the absolute abundance of each unique TCRbeta CDR3 rearrangement, sequence reads were collapsed and filtered. Productive Simpson clonality was computed per sample as the square root of Simpson's diversity index over productive rearrangements. Here the immuneACCESS table is served through TCRdb, limited to in-frame sequences with V and J called. Missing clones are a known gap in these copies; in checked studies unresolved V genes cover under half, and the rest lacks a known reason. That table gives V, J and clone size, and the DNA gave D and trimming. For this sample there are 250,000 to 300,000 clones; under 90% appear just once. Less than 3% of the sample belongs to the ten largest clones.

This clone appeared many times. Its target antigen remains unknown. Per-base quality was not reported, and no clone a single base away is much larger than it. Paper-wide results and their limitations: The amount of clinical and demographic metadata varied by source and participant and was provided uncurated.

The TCR was taken from a woman aged 60 to 75 with active or convalescent COVID-19. The rearranged segments are TRBV2 and TRBJ1-4, with the D gene call left open. Specimen: peripheral blood. The base sequence is TGTGCCAGCAGTGAAATCGGAGCTACTACAACTAATGAAAAACTGTTTTTT. Translated, it gives CASSEIGATTTNEKLFF.